This is a list of T cell receptor beta chains from one sample in a study of identical twins. TCRdb itself ran the 5' RACE reads through MiXCR, one entry per CDR3 protein. The table lists fewer than 650,000 distinct CDR3 sequences, roughly 7.1% of them singletons. This same sample was also taken into another study, of yellow fever vaccine responses in identical twins.

The sample comprised PBMCs. These receptor sequences come from a young woman in good health. Both conserved end residues are part of each CDR3. A D gene is named only where the DNA matches it firmly. Some rows mark clone size as missing; the rest say once, few, many or name a class of expanded clone.

>few|TRBV29-1|TRBJ2-1|-
TGCAGCGTTTCCCGGGACACCCGGCCCGAGCAGTTCTTC
CSVSRDTRPEQFF
>many|TRBV19|TRBJ1-4|TRBD1
TGTGCCAGTATGGACAGGGGAGTGTATGAAAAACTGTTTTTT
CASMDRGVYEKLFF
>many|TRBV20-1|TRBJ2-2|-
TGCAGTGCTAGAGCAGGGGCTAGCGGCAACACCGGGGAGCTGTTTTTT
CSARAGASGNTGELFF
>-|TRBV20-1|TRBJ2-2|-
TGCAGTGCTAGAGACCGGGACCTATGGTACACCGGGGAGCTGTTTTTT
CSARDRDLWYTGELFF
>few|TRBV28|TRBJ1-1|-
TGTGCCAGCAGTTTATTCCCGACAGGCAACACTGAAGCTTTCTTT
CASSLFPTGNTEAFF
>-|TRBV4-1|TRBJ1-2|TRBD1
TGCGCCAGCAGCCAAGATGCAGACAGGGATTGGTCCGGGTATGGCTACACCTTC
CASSQDADRDWSGYGYTF
>many|TRBV7-9|TRBJ2-7|TRBD2
TGTGCCACCGAAAAAGGGATAGCGGGGCACTACGAGCAGTACTTC
CATEKGIAGHYEQYF
>many|TRBV20-1|TRBJ2-3|TRBD1
TGCAGTGCCAGGACAGGCAGCACAGATACGCAGTATTTT
CSARTGSTDTQYF
>-|TRBV2|TRBJ2-1|TRBD2
TGTGCCAGCAGGGTAGCGGGGAGGGACTACAATGAGCAGTTCTTC
CASRVAGRDYNEQFF
>-|TRBV10-3|TRBJ1-2|TRBD1
TGTGCCATCAGTCCTACAGGGGTTCTCGGCTACACCTTC
CAISPTGVLGYTF
>-|TRBV6-5|TRBJ2-5|-
TGTGCCAGCAGTTACATCTCGGGCAGGCGCCCGAAGACCCAGTACTTC
CASSYISGRRPKTQYF
>few|TRBV20-1|TRBJ1-1|-
TGCAGTGCTAGACCCTCGGGGGGAGTAACGAACACTGAAGCTTTCTTT
CSARPSGGVTNTEAFF
>-|TRBV5-5|TRBJ2-2|-
TGTGCCATGAGCCCTGGGCCAGCGAACACCGGGGAGCTGTTTTTT
CAMSPGPANTGELFF
>many|TRBV28|TRBJ1-6|TRBD1
TGTGCCAGCAGTTTAATACGGACAGGGGATAAACCCCTCCACTTT
CASSLIRTGDKPLHF
>few|TRBV4-1|TRBJ1-4|TRBD1
TGCGCCAGCAGCCAGGCCCGGGACAGGGCAAATGAAAAACTGTTTTTT
CASSQARDRANEKLFF
>many|TRBV6-1|TRBJ2-5|TRBD2
TGTGCCAGCAGTCCAACTCGGACTAGCTGGGAGACCCAGTACTTC
CASSPTRTSWETQYF
>-|TRBV28|TRBJ1-1|-
TGTGCCAGCAAACCGGGCTCACGGTGGGAAGCTTTCTTT
CASKPGSRWEAFF
>few|TRBV6-1|TRBJ1-1|-
TGTGCCAGCAGAGCACCCACAGGGACTGAAGCTTTCTTT
CASRAPTGTEAFF
>few|TRBV12-3/TRBV12-4|TRBJ1-5|-
TGTGCCAGCAGTTTCGCGGGAGATAGCAATCAGCCCCAGCATTTT
CASSFAGDSNQPQHF
>-|TRBV9|TRBJ2-4|TRBD2
TGTGCCAGCAGCGCTTCTGGACTAGCGGGAGGAAACATTCAGTACTTC
CASSASGLAGGNIQYF
>-|TRBV4-2|TRBJ2-3|TRBD2
TGTGCCAGCAGCCAAGCCCCCGGGACTACCACAGATACGCAGTATTTT
CASSQAPGTTTDTQYF
>many|TRBV5-1|TRBJ2-2|-
TGCGCCAGCAGCTTGGTAGGGAACCCGAACACCGGGGAGCTGTTTTTT
CASSLVGNPNTGELFF
>many|TRBV2|TRBJ2-7|-
TGTGCCAGCAGCTTGATGGACCCCTCTCAGGGGGGCTACGAGCAGTACTTC
CASSLMDPSQGGYEQYF
>-|TRBV25-1|TRBJ2-3|TRBD2
TGTGCCAGCAGTGAATACCTTGGACTAGCGCGAACAGATACGCAGTATTTT
CASSEYLGLARTDTQYF
>-|TRBV2|TRBJ1-1|-
TGTGCCAGCTCTCACGGGCAGGGGCAGAACACTGAAGCTTTCTTT
CASSHGQGQNTEAFF
>few|TRBV7-9|TRBJ2-5|-
TGTGCCAGCAGCTTCCCTACAGGGTCAGGGCACGAGACCCAGTACTTC
CASSFPTGSGHETQYF
>few|TRBV29-1|TRBJ1-2|-
TGCAGCGTTGAGGCAGATCACTATGGCTACACCTTC
CSVEADHYGYTF
>-|TRBV7-3|TRBJ2-3|-
TGTGCCAGCAGCGCCGGACTAACCTACACAGATACGCAGTATTTT
CASSAGLTYTDTQYF
>few|TRBV12-3/TRBV12-4|TRBJ2-7|-
TGTGCCAGCAGTACCCAGCGTAGAGGGTTTATCAACGAGCAGTACTTC
CASSTQRRGFINEQYF
>many|TRBV20-1|TRBJ2-1|TRBD2
TGCAGTGCTAGAGCGTCCCTAGCGGGTGAGCAGTTCTTC
CSARASLAGEQFF
>few|TRBV28|TRBJ1-1|-
TGTGCCAGCCATATAAATCTGCAGCCTTACACTGAAGCTTTCTTT
CASHINLQPYTEAFF
>many|TRBV12-3/TRBV12-4|TRBJ1-6|TRBD1
TGTGCCAGCAGTACAAGACAGGGGGCGGGTAATTCACCCCTCCACTTT
CASSTRQGAGNSPLHF
>-|TRBV25-1|TRBJ2-6|-
TGTGCCATCGAGGGACGGACAAGCTCTGGGGCCAACGTCCTGACTTTC
CAIEGRTSSGANVLTF
>-|TRBV6-4|TRBJ2-2|-
TGTGCCAGCAGTGCTGATGGGCGAGCCGGGGAGCTGTTTTTT
CASSADGRAGELFF
>few|TRBV20-1|TRBJ1-1|-
TGCAGTGCTAGAGCCGGGGACCCTCCCTTT
CSARAGDPPF
>-|TRBV25-1|TRBJ2-1|-
TGTGCCAGCAGTGATATTTCTCTGCAGGGGCTCGATGAGCAGTTCTTC
CASSDISLQGLDEQFF
>many|TRBV10-2|TRBJ2-4|TRBD1
TGCGCCAGCAGTGACCTACAGGGGTTTACGCTCGTTGCCAAAAACATTCAGTACTTC
CASSDLQGFTLVAKNIQYF
>-|TRBV6-1|TRBJ2-1|TRBD2
TGTGCCAGCAGTGAACGATGGGGGACTAGCGGGAGTTTCGGAAATGAGCAGTTCTTC
CASSERWGTSGSFGNEQFF
>many|TRBV9|TRBJ2-1|-
TGTGCCAGCAGCCCACACAATAGTATCTCCTCACGCCTATACAATGAGCAGTTCTTC
CASSPHNSISSRLYNEQFF
>once|TRBV7-3|TRBJ2-1|TRBD2
TGTGCCAGCAGCTCCCCCCCCTCGGGCGGGAGAGACAATGAGCAGTTCTTC
CASSSPPSGGRDNEQFF
>-|TRBV7-8|TRBJ2-5|-
TGTGCCAGCAGCTCCCCTTTGCGGGGGCCCGAAGAGACCCAGTACTTC
CASSSPLRGPEETQYF
>few|TRBV11-2|TRBJ2-1|TRBD2
TGTGCCAGCAGCCATAGACTAGCGGGGGTCTACAATGAGCAGTTCTTC
CASSHRLAGVYNEQFF
>few|TRBV7-9|TRBJ1-5|-
TGTGCCAGCAGCTCCGAAACCGCGCCCCAGCATTTT
CASSSETAPQHF
>many|TRBV5-1|TRBJ2-7|-
TGCGCCAGCAGCAGAGGGCCCGAGTGGGAGCAGTACTTC
CASSRGPEWEQYF
>few|TRBV20-1|TRBJ1-2|-
TGCAGTGCCGGGGCAGGGGACGCAGTCGGCTACACCTTC
CSAGAGDAVGYTF
>many|TRBV28|TRBJ2-1|TRBD2
TGTGCCAGCAGTTTATATGCTAGCGGAAACAATGAGCAGTTCTTC
CASSLYASGNNEQFF
>-|TRBV11-1|TRBJ1-1|-
TGTGCCAGCACCCACGGGGGGGCTGAAGCTTTCTTT
CASTHGGAEAFF
>few|TRBV10-3|TRBJ2-2|-
TGTGCCATCAGTTCCGGGACACTCAACACCGGGGAGCTGTTTTTT
CAISSGTLNTGELFF
>-|TRBV20-1|TRBJ2-3|TRBD1
TGCAGTGCCCTCTCGGACAGGGGGAACACAGATACGCAGTATTTT
CSALSDRGNTDTQYF
>many|TRBV15|TRBJ2-2|-
TGTGCCACCAGCAGAGATGGTTGGGGGGCCGTCACCGGGGAGCTGTTTTTT
CATSRDGWGAVTGELFF
>-|TRBV12-3/TRBV12-4|TRBJ2-4|-
TGTGCCAGCAGTTTATTGCTAAGGTTATCGGGCAAAAACATTCAGTACTTC
CASSLLLRLSGKNIQYF
>many|TRBV4-1|TRBJ2-1|TRBD2
TGCGCCAGCAGCCATCCCGAGACTAGCGGGAGGACTCAATTCTTC
CASSHPETSGRTQFF
>many|TRBV6-6|TRBJ2-1|TRBD2
TGTGCCAGCGGGAGGGCCCCCTACAATGAGCAGTTCTTC
CASGRAPYNEQFF
>-|TRBV3-1|TRBJ2-5|TRBD2
TGTGCCAGCAGCCAAGGAAGTTTCGGCGGGAGGGCCGCGGGAGAGACCCAGTACTTC
CASSQGSFGGRAAGETQYF
>many|TRBV20-1|TRBJ2-7|-
TGCAGTGCTAGGAAGGCCTACGAGCAGTACTTC
CSARKAYEQYF
>-|TRBV7-9|TRBJ2-7|-
TGTGCCAGCAGCTTAGTATCGGGAGACGAGCAGTACTTC
CASSLVSGDEQYF
>-|TRBV7-3|TRBJ2-2|-
TGTGCCAGCAATGCCCCGAACACCGGGGAGCTGTTTTTT
CASNAPNTGELFF